This TCR beta chain was recorded in a study of blood T cells in healthy people across ages. Then a second PCR, running about 6 to 11 cycles, was carried out with a sample-barcoded 5' primer and a J-beta primer mix. TCRdb reprocessed the 5' RACE reads via MiXCR and lists one record per CDR3 protein. The sample gives 870,000 or so distinct CDR3 sequences, 25% to 35% of which show up once; 17% is in the top ten. From germline, CDR1 is SEHNR and CDR2 FQNEAQ (reference sequence). The CDR3 runs 14 residues. J was trimmed by 7 bases and V by 6 bases; bases with no gene match: 5. Sequencing was done on a sample of blood. The chain has TRBV7-9 and TRBJ1-4; 10 bases are shared with TRBD1. The receptor was isolated from a woman of 80 years or more in good health. The CDR3 sequence is CASSRRTGGEKLFF. The CDR3, as DNA: TGTGCCAGCAGTCGAAGGACAGGGGGTGAAAAACTGTTTTTT.